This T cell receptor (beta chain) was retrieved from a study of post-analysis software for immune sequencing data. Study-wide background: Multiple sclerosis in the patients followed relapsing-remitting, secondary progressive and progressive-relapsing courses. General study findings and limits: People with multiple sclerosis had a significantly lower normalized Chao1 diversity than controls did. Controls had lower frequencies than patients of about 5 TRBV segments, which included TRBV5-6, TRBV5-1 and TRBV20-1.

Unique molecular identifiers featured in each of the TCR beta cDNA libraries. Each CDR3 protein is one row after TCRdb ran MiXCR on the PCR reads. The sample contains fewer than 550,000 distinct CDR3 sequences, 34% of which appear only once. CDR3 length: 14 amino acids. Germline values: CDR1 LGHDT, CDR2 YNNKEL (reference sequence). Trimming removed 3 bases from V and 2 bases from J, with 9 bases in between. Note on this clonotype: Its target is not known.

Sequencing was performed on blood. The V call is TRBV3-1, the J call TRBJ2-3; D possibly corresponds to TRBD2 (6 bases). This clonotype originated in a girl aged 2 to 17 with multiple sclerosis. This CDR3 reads CASSHGTPTDTQYF. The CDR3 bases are TGTGCCAGCAGCCACGGGACTCCCACAGATACGCAGTATTTT.